This T cell receptor beta chain comes out of a study of T cells in Graves' hyperthyroidism and ophthalmopathy. This clonotype appeared many times. The study included ophthalmopathy patients with Clinical Activity Score at least 3, NOSPECS grade at least 4 and duration under 3 months. The CDR3 regions of TCR beta were amplified from RNA transcripts. First-round RT-PCR with HTBI primers amplified the TCR CDR3 region. TCRdb passed the multiplex PCR reads through MiXCR, listing each CDR3 protein once. The data show 400,000 or so distinct CDR3 sequences, with roughly 15% seen just once and roughly 20% held by the top ten. Unmatched junction bases numbered 4, after V lost 4 bases and J lost 2 bases. The germline V gene has CDR1 SNHLY and CDR2 FYNNEI. The CDR3 loop spans 14 amino acids.

This clonotype originated in a woman aged 60-75 years with Graves' ophthalmopathy. This chain uses TRBV2 with TRBJ2-5; 7 bases fit TRBD1. The sequenced sample consisted of blood. Here the CDR3 reads CASSGGRGQETQYF. CDR3 nucleotides: TGTGCCAGCAGTGGAGGCAGGGGGCAAGAGACCCAGTACTTC. The full variable domain, in which reference TRBV2 and TRBJ2-5 provide the parts outside the CDR3, is EPEVTQTPSHQVTQMGQEVILRCVPISNHLYFYWYRQILGQKVEFLVSFYNNEISEKSEIFDDQFSVERPDGSNFTLKIRSTKLEDSAMYFCASSGGRGQETQYFGPGTRLLVL.